The 14 T cell receptor beta chains in this list originate from one sample, sequenced in a study of post-analysis software for immune sequencing data. General study results and limits: Higher frequency in patients than in controls was seen for about five TRBV segments, with TRBV5-6, TRBV5-1 and TRBV20-1 among them.

TCR beta libraries were prepared from cDNA with unique molecular identifiers. TCRdb recomputed calls from the PCR reads with MiXCR, one row per CDR3 protein. The table records 400,000 to 500,000 distinct CDR3 sequences, approximately 39% of them present only once. The antigens of these receptors remain unknown. The sequencing input was blood. These receptors were obtained from a girl aged 2-10 years with multiple sclerosis.

This sequence joins TRBV28 and TRBJ1-4, with D uncertain. V shed 1 base and J shed 6 bases, with 9 bases lying between them. From germline, CDR1 is MDHEN and CDR2 SYDVKM. CDR3 length: 14 amino acids. The CDR3 sequence is CASSLSRSDEKLFF. The CDR3 region has the DNA TGTGCCAGCAGTTTATCCAGATCCGATGAAAAACTGTTTTTT.

This chain links TRBV3-1 with TRBJ1-2, with D possibly TRBD1 on 5 matching bases. There are 12 residues in the CDR3. Germline loops: CDR1 LGHDT, CDR2 YNNKEL (reference sequence). With 5 bases removed from V and 5 bases from J, the gap between germline ends came to 9 bases. CDR3 nucleotides: TGTGCCAGCAGCTACGACAGATATGGCTACACCTTC. It yields the protein CASSYDRYGYTF.

The chain carries TRBV5-1 and TRBJ2-1; D remains ambiguous. V gave up 0 bases and J gave up 0 bases, with 7 bases separating them. Per germline, CDR1 SGHRS and CDR2 YFSETQ. There are 15 residues in the CDR3. In DNA, the CDR3 is TGCGCCAGCAGCTTGGACGTTAACTCCTACAATGAGCAGTTCTTC. Residues: CASSLDVNSYNEQFF. Drawing the rest from reference TRBV5-1 and TRBJ2-1, the complete variable domain is KAGVTQTPRYLIKTRGQQVTLSCSPISGHRSVSWYQQTPGQGLQFLFEYFSETQRNKGNFPGRFSGRQFSNSRSEMNVSTLELGDSALYLCASSLDVNSYNEQFFGPGTRLTVL.

The rearrangement uses TRBV6-1 and TRBJ2-7, with TRBD1 matching over 8 bases. This CDR3 spans 13 amino acids. With 4 bases clipped from V and 6 bases from J, the junction kept 5 bases outside the gene matches. CDR1 and CDR2 from the germline V gene are MNHNS and SASEGT. The CDR3 bases are TGTGCCAGCAGTGTACTAGACAGGGGCGAGCAGTACTTC. Its protein is CASSVLDRGEQYF.

CDR3 in DNA: TGCGCCAGCAGCTTGGATACAGGGGACGGGTATGGCTACACCTTC. Translated, it gives CASSLDTGDGYGYTF. V is TRBV5-1 and J is TRBJ1-2; the match to TRBD1 covers 7 bases. The CDR3 contains 15 residues. CDR1 SGHRS and CDR2 YFSETQ come from the germline V gene. The V segment lost 0 bases and the J segment 5 bases; nucleotides outside the gene matches: 7.

This clonotype was seen many times. Written as DNA, the CDR3 is TGTGCCAGCAGCTTAGGACTGCCCCAAGAGACCCAGTACTTC. Translated, it gives CASSLGLPQETQYF. The rearrangement links TRBV7-2 to TRBJ2-5; D gene ambiguous. Trimming left V 1 base short and J 1 base short, with 7 bases between. CDR3 length: 14 amino acids. Germline assignment: CDR1 SGHTA and CDR2 FQGNSA. The variable domain in full, with the rest retrieved from reference TRBV7-2 and TRBJ2-5, is GAGVSQSPSNKVTEKGKDVELRCDPISGHTALYWYRQSLGQGLEFLIYFQGNSAPDKSGLPSDRFSAERTGGSVSTLTIQRTQQEDSAVYLCASSLGLPQETQYFGPGTRLLVL.

This chain uses TRBV29-1 with TRBJ1-2; tentative D call: TRBD1 (6 bases). Germline values: CDR1 SQVTM, CDR2 ANQGSEA. Trimming stripped 4 bases from V and 2 bases from J, with 14 bases between. CDR3 length: 14 amino acids. CDR3 DNA sequence: TGCAGCGTTGGGGGTACAGGGAGGAACTATGGCTACACCTTC. Translated: CSVGGTGRNYGYTF.

This clonotype was counted at least ten times. The V call is TRBV6-1, the J call TRBJ1-5, with D unclear. The CDR3 is 15 residues long. CDR1 is MNHNS, CDR2 SASEGT, per germline. The V and J ends lost 4 bases and 2 bases respectively, with 12 bases between them. In DNA, the CDR3 is TGTGCCAGCAGTGCGACTGGAAGTGGCAATCAGCCCCAGCATTTT. Its translation: CASSATGSGNQPQHF.

The chain couples TRBV20-1 to TRBJ2-3; 8 positions match TRBD2. The CDR3 extends over 15 amino acids. With 5 bases clipped from V and 2 bases from J, the junction kept 9 bases outside the gene matches. CDR1 DFQATT and CDR2 SNEGSKA come from the germline V gene (reference sequence). CDR3 residues: CSAYVSGKSTDTQYF. The DNA for the CDR3 is TGCAGTGCTTACGTTAGCGGGAAGTCCACAGATACGCAGTATTTT.

In this sample, this clonotype turned up a few times. The chain links TRBV6-5 to TRBJ1-2; D unresolved. CDR3 size: 12 residues. Trimming took off 6 bases at V and 3 bases at J, with 8 bases between the two ends. CDR1 is MNHEY, CDR2 SVGAGI, per germline. The CDR3 region has the DNA TGTGCCAGCAGGGAGGCCCACTATGGCTACACCTTC. Its translation is CASREAHYGYTF.

The chain recombines TRBV11-3 with TRBJ2-3; D call uncertain. The CDR3 covers 13 residues. V was clipped by 5 bases and J by 5 bases, with 11 bases between them. Germline loops: CDR1 SGHNT, CDR2 YENEEA. The CDR3 sequence is CASSNSPEDTQYF. CDR3 nucleotides: TGTGCCAGCAGCAACTCCCCTGAAGATACGCAGTATTTT.

V and J are TRBV6-5 and TRBJ2-4, with D possibly TRBD2 on 5 matching bases. The V and J ends lost 2 bases and 0 bases respectively, with 11 bases between them. There are 16 residues in the CDR3. Germline lookup yields CDR1 MNHEY and CDR2 SVGAGI. The CDR3 nucleotides read TGTGCCAGCAGTTACGCCGGAGGACTAGCCAAAAACATTCAGTACTTC. It yields the protein CASSYAGGLAKNIQYF.

J is TRBJ2-7 and V is TRBV20-1, with a tentative D call TRBD1 (6 bases). V was cut by 1 base and J by 2 bases, with 15 bases left in between. The CDR3 contains 15 residues. Germline assignment: CDR1 DFQATT and CDR2 SNEGSKA (reference sequence). The CDR3 reads CSARANQGKPYEQYF. DNA of the CDR3: TGCAGTGCTAGAGCTAATCAGGGGAAACCCTACGAGCAGTACTTC.

The chain is built from TRBV5-5 and TRBJ1-2, with D possibly matching TRBD1 (6 bases). This CDR3 has 15 residues. V lost 4 bases to trimming and J lost 1 base, with 14 bases between them. CDR1 and CDR2 (germline): SGHKS, YYEKEE (reference sequence). The DNA of the CDR3 is TGTGCCAGCAGCCCGGGAAAACAGGGTAACTATGGCTACACCTTC. Translating gives CASSPGKQGNYGYTF.